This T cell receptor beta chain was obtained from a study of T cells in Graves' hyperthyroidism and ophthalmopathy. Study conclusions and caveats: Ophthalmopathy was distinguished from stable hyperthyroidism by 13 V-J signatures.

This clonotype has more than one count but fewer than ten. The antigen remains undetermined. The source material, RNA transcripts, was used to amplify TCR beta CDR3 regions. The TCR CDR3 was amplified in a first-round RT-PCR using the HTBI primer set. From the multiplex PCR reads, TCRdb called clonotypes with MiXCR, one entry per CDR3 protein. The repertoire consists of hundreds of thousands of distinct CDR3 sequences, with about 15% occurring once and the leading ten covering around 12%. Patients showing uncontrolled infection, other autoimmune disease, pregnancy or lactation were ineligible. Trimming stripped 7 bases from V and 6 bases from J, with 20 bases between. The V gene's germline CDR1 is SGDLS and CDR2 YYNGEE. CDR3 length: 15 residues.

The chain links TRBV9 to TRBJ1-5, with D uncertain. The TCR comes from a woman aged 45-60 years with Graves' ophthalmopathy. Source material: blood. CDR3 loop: CASSDGWSDGQPQHF. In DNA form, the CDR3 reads TGTGCCAGCTCGGATGGTTGGAGCGACGGTCAGCCCCAGCATTTT.